This TCR beta chain stems from a study of shared clonotypes between healthy human individuals. In regard to this clone: Antigen unknown.

Study-wide results and limits: Naive subsets tended to show greater estimated richness than memory subsets. It was the non-shared clonotypes that had lower generation probabilities than clonotypes shared by all four donors.

The trim removed 2 bases at V and 8 bases at J, leaving 3 bases unmatched. Germline V gene data show CDR1 as MNHEY and CDR2 as SVGAGI. The CDR3 contains 15 residues. Some 30,000 T cell genomes, or roughly 180 ng DNA, went into the sorted-subset replicate PCRs. Some clones are missing from TCRdb's copy, which holds only in-frame ones; the method was immunoSEQ multiplex PCR. This sample has around 1.6 million clones, with around 98% found just once. This receptor was taken from a man aged 25-45 years in good health. Sequencing was done on a sample of naive CD4+ T cells sorted from blood. Subset: CD45RA+ positively selected. J is TRBJ2-2 and V is TRBV6-5; 12 bases fit TRBD2. Here the CDR3 reads CASSYTTSGRGELFF. For the CDR3, the DNA is TGTGCCAGCAGTTACACAACTAGCGGGAGGGGGGAGCTGTTTTTT.